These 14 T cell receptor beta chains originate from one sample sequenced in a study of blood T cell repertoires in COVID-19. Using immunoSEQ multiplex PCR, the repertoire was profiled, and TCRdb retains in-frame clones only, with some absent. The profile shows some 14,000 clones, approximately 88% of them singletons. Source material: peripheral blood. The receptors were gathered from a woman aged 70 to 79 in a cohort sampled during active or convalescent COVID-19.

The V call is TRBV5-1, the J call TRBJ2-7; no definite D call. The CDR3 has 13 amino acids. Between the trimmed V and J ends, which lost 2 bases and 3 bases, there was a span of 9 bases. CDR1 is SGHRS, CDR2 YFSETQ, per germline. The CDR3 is CASSFQENYEQYF. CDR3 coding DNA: TGCGCCAGCAGCTTCCAGGAAAACTACGAGCAGTACTTC.

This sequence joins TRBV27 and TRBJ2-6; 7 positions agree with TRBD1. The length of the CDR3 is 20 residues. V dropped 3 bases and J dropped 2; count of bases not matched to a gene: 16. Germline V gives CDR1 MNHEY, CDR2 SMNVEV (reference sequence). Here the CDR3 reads CASSFRRVGGLLAGANVLTF. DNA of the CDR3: TGTGCCAGCAGTTTTAGAAGGGTAGGGGGCCTATTAGCTGGGGCCAACGTCCTGACTTTC.

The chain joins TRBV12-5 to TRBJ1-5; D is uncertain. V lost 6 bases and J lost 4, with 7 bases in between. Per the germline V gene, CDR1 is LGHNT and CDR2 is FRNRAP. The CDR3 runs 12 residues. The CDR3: CASGSGNQPQHF. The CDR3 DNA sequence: TGTGCTAGTGGGTCCGGGAATCAGCCCCAGCATTTT.

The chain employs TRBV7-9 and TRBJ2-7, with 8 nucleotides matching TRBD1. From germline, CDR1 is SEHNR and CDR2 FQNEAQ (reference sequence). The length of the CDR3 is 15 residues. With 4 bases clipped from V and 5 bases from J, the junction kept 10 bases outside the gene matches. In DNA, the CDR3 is TGTGCCAGCAGCTCCCGCTCCCTACAGGGGGACGAGCAGTACTTC. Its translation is CASSSRSLQGDEQYF.

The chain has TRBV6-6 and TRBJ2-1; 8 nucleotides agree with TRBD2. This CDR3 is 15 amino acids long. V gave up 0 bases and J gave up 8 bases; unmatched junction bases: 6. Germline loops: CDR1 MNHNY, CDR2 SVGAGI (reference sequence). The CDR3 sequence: CASSYSPAGVDEQFF. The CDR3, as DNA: TGTGCCAGCAGTTACTCGCCAGCGGGGGTGGATGAGCAGTTCTTC.

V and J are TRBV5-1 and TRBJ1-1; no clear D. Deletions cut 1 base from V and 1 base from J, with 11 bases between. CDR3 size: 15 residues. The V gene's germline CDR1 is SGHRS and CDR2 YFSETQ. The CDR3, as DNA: TGCGCCAGCAGCTTGACTGGTAAGAGGAACACTGAAGCTTTCTTT. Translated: CASSLTGKRNTEAFF.

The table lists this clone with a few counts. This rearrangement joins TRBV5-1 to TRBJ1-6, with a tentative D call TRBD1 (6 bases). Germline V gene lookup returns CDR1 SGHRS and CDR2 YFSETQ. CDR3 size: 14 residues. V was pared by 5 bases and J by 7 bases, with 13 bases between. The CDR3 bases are TGCGCCAGCAGAGTCGAACAGGGAAATTCACCCCTCCACTTT. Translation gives CASRVEQGNSPLHF.

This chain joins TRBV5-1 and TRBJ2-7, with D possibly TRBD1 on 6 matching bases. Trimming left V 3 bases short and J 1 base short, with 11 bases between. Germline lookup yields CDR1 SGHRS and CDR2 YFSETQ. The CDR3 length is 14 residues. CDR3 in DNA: TGCGCCAGCAGCTACACAGGGAGATCCTACGAGCAGTACTTC. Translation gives CASSYTGRSYEQYF.

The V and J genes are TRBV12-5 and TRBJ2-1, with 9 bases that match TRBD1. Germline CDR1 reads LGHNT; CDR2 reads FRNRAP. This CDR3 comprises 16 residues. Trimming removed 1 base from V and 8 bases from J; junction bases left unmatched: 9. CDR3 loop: CASGLGTGGGTHEQFF. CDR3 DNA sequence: TGTGCTAGTGGTTTGGGTACAGGGGGCGGTACACATGAGCAGTTCTTC.

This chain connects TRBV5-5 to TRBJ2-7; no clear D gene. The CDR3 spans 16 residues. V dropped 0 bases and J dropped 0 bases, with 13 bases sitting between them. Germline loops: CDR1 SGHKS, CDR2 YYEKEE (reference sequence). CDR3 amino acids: CASSLETRLSSYEQYF. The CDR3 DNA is TGTGCCAGCAGCTTGGAGACGCGGCTAAGCTCCTACGAGCAGTACTTC.

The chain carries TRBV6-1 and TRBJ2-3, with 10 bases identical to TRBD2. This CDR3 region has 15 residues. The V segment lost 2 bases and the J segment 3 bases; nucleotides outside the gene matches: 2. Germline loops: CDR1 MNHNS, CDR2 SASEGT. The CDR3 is CASSELAGVTDTQYF. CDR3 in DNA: TGTGCCAGCAGTGAACTAGCGGGAGTAACAGATACGCAGTATTTT.

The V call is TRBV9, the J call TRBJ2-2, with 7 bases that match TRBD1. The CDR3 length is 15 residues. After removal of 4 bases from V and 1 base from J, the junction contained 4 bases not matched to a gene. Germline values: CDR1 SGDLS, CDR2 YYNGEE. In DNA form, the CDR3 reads TGTGCCAGCAGCAGACAGGGAGAGAACACCGGGGAGCTGTTTTTT. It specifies CASSRQGENTGELFF. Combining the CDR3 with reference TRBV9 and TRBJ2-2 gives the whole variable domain DSGVTQTPKHLITATGQRVTLRCSPRSGDLSVYWYQQSLDQGLQFLIQYYNGEERAKGNILERFSAQQFPDLHSELNLSSLELGDSALYFCASSRQGENTGELFFGEGSRLTVL.

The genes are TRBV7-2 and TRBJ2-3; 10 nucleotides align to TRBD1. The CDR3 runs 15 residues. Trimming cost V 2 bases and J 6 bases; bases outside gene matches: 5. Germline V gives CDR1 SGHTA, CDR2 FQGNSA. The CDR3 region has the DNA TGTGCCAGCAGCTTAAGAGGACAGGGGGGGGATACGCAGTATTTT. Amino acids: CASSLRGQGGDTQYF. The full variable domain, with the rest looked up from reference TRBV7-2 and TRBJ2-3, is GAGVSQSPSNKVTEKGKDVELRCDPISGHTALYWYRQSLGQGLEFLIYFQGNSAPDKSGLPSDRFSAERTGGSVSTLTIQRTQQEDSAVYLCASSLRGQGGDTQYFGPGTRLTVL.

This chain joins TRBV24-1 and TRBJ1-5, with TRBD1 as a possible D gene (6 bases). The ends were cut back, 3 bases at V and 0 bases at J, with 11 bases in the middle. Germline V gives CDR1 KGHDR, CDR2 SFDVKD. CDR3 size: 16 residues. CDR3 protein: CATSDAGDISNQPQHF. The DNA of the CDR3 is TGTGCCACCAGTGATGCCGGGGACATTAGCAATCAGCCCCAGCATTTT.